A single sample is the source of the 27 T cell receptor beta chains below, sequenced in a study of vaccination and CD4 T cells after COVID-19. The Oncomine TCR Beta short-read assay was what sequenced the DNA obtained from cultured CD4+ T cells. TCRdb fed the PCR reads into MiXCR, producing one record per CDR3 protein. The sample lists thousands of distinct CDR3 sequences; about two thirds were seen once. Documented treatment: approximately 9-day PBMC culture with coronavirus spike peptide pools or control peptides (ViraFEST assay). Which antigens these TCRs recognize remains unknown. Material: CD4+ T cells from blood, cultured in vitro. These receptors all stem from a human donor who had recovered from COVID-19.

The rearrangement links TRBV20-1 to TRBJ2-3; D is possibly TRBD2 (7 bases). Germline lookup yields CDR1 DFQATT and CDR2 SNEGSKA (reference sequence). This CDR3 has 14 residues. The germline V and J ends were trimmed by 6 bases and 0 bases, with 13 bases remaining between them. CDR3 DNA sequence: TGCAGTGCAGTACGGGGGGCGAGCACAGATACGCAGTATTTT. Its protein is CSAVRGASTDTQYF.

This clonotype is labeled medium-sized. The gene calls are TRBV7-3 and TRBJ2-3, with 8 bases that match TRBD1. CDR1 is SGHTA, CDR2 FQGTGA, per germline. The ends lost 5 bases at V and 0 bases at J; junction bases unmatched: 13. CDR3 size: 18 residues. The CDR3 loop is CASSRFGQGRLSTDTQYF. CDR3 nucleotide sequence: TGTGCCAGCAGCCGGTTTGGACAGGGACGCTTAAGCACAGATACGCAGTATTTT.

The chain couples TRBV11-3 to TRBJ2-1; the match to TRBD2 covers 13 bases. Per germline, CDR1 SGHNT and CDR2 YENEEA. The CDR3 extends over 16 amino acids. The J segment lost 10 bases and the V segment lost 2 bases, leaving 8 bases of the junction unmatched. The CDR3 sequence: CASSLRGTSGNREQFF. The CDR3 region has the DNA TGTGCCAGCAGCTTACGAGGGACTAGCGGGAACCGCGAGCAGTTCTTC.

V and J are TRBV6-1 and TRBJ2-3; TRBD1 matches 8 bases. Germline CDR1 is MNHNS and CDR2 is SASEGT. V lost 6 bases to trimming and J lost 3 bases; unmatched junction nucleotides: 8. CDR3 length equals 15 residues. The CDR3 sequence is CASRFQGARTDTQYF. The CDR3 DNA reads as TGTGCCAGCAGATTCCAGGGGGCTAGGACAGATACGCAGTATTTT.

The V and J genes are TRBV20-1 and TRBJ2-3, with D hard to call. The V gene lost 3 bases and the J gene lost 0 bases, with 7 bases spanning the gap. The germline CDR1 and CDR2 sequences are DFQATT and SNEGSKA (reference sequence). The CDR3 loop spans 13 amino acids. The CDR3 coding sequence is TGCAGTGCTAGGCACTCTAGCACAGATACGCAGTATTTT. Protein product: CSARHSSTDTQYF.

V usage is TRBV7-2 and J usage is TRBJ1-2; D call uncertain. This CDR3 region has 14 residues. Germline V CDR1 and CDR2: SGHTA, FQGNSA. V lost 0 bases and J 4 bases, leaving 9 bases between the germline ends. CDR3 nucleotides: TGTGCCAGCAGCTTAGCGACAATCCCCTATGGCTACACCTTC. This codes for CASSLATIPYGYTF.

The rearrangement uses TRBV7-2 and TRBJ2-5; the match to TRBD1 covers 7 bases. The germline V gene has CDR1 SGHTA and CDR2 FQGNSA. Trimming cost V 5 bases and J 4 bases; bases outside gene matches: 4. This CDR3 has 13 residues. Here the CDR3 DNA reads TGTGCCAGCAGCACCTCAGGGGGAGAGACCCAGTACTTC. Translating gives CASSTSGGETQYF.

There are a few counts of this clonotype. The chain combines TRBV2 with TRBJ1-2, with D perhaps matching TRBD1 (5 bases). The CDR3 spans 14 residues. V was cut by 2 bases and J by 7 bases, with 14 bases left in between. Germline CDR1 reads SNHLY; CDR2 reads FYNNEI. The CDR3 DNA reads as TGTGCCAGCAGTGAAATTTGGCAGGGAGGTGGCTACACCTTC. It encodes CASSEIWQGGGYTF.

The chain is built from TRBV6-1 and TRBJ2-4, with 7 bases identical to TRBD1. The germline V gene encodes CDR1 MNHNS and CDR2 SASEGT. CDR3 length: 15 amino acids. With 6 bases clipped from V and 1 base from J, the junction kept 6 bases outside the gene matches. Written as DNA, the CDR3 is TGTGCCAGCAGCACAGGGGATGGCGCCAAAAACATTCAGTACTTC. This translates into CASSTGDGAKNIQYF.

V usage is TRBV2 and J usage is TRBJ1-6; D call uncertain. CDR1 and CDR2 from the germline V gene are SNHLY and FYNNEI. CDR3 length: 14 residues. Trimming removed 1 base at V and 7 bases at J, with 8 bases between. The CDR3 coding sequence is TGTGCCAGCAGTGAAGGGGCGCACAATTCACCCCTCCACTTT. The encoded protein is CASSEGAHNSPLHF. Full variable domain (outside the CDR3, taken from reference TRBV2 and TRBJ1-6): EPEVTQTPSHQVTQMGQEVILRCVPISNHLYFYWYRQILGQKVEFLVSFYNNEISEKSEIFDDQFSVERPDGSNFTLKIRSTKLEDSAMYFCASSEGAHNSPLHFGNGTRLTVT.

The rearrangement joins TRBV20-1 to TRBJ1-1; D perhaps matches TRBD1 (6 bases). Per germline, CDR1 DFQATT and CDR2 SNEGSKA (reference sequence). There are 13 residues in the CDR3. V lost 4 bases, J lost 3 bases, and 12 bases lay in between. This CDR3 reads CSAIQGLYTEAFF. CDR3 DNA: TGCAGTGCTATACAGGGTCTGTACACTGAAGCTTTCTTT.

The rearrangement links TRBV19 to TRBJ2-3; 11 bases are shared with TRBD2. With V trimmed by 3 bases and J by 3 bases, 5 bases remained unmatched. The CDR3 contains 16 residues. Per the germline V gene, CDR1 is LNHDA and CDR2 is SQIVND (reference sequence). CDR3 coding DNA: TGTGCCAGTAGTATCTTCAGGACTAGCGGGACAGATACGCAGTATTTT. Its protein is CASSIFRTSGTDTQYF.

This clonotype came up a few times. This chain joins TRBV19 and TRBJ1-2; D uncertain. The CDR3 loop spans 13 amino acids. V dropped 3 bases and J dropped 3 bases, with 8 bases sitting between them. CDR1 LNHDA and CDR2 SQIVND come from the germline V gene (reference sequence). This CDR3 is CASSIHGDYGYTF. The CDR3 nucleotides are TGTGCCAGTAGTATCCATGGGGACTATGGCTACACCTTC. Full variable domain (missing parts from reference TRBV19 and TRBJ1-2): DGGITQSPKYLFRKEGQNVTLSCEQNLNHDAMYWYRQDPGQGLRLIYYSQIVNDFQKGDIAEGYSVSREKKESFPLTVTSAQKNPTAFYLCASSIHGDYGYTFGSGTRLTVV.

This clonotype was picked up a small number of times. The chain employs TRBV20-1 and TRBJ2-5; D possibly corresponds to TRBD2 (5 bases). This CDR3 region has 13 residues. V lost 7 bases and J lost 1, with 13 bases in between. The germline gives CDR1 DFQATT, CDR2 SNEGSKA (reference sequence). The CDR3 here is CSVRTVTQETQYF. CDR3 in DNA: TGCAGTGTTCGGACTGTCACCCAAGAGACCCAGTACTTC.

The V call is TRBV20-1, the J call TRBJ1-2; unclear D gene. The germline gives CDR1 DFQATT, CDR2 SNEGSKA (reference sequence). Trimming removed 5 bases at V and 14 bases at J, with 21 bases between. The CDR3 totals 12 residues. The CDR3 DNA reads TGCAGTGCTCTGCGGGGTAGCCCAGGAGTTACCTTC. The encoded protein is CSALRGSPGVTF.

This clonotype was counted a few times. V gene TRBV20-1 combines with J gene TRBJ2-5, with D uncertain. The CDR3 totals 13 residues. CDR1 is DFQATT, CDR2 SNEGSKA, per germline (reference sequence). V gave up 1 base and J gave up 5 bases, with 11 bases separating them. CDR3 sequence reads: CSARGSYGETQYF. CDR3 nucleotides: TGCAGTGCTAGAGGGTCCTATGGCGAGACCCAGTACTTC.

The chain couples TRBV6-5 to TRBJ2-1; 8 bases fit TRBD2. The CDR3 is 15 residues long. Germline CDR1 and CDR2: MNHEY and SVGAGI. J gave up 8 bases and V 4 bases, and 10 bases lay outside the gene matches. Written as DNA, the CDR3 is TGTGCCAGCAGTTTGAACCGGGGGGGCCTGGATGAGCAGTTCTTC. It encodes CASSLNRGGLDEQFF.

This CDR3 is CASSPGLPGETQYF. CDR3 coding DNA: TGCGCCAGCAGCCCGGGCCTCCCGGGCGAGACCCAGTACTTC. The V gene is TRBV5-1, the J gene TRBJ2-5, with no clear D. The CDR3 contains 14 residues. V lost 4 bases and J 5 bases, leaving 15 bases between the germline ends. Germline-derived CDR1 and CDR2 are SGHRS and YFSETQ.

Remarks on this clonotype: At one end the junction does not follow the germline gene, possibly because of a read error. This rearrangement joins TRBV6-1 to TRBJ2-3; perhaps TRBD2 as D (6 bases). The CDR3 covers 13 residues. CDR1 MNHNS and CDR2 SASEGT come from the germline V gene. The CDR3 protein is CAISDRGEDTQYF. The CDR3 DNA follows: TGTGCCATCAGTGACCGCGGGGAGGATACGCAGTATTTT.

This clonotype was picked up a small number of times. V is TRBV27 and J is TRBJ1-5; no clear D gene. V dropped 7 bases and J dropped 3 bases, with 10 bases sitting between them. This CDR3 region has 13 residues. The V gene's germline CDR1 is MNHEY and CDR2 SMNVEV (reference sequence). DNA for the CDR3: TGTGCCAGCAAAGGCGGATTCAATCAGCCCCAGCATTTT. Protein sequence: CASKGGFNQPQHF.

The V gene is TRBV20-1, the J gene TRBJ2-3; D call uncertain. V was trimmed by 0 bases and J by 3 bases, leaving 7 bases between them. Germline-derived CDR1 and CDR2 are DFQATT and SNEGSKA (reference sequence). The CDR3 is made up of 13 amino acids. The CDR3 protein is CSARDGVTDTQYF. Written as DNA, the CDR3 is TGCAGTGCTAGAGATGGGGTAACAGATACGCAGTATTTT.

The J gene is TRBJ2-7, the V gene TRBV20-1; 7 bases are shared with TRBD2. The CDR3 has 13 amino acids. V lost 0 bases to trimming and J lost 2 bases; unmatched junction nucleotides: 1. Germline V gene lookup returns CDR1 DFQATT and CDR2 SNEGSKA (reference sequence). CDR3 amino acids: CSARDGTTYEQYF. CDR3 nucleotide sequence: TGCAGTGCTAGAGATGGGACTACCTACGAGCAGTACTTC.

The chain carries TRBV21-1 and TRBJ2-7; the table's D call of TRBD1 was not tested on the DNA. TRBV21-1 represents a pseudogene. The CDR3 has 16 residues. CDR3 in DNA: TGTGCCAGCAGCAACCCGGGACAGGGGGGTTCCTACGAGCAGTACTTC. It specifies CASSNPGQGGSYEQYF.

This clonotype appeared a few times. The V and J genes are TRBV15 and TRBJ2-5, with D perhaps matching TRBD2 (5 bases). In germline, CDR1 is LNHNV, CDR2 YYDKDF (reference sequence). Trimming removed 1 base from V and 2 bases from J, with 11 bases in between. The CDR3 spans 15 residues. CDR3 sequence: CATSRGDYHQETQYF. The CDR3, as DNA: TGTGCCACCAGCAGAGGCGACTATCATCAAGAGACCCAGTACTTC.

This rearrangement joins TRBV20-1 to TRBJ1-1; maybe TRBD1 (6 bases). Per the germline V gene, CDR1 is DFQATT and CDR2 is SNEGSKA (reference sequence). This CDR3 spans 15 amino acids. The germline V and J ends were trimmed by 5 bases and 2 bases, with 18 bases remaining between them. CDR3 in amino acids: CSAGPRRGGNTEAFF. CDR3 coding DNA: TGCAGTGCTGGACCGCGGCGAGGGGGTAACACTGAAGCTTTCTTT.

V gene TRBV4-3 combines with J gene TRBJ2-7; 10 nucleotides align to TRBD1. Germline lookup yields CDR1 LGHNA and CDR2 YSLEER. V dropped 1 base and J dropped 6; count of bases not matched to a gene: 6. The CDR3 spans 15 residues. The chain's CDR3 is CASSQGTGGTGEQYF. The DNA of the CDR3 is TGCGCCAGCAGCCAAGGGACAGGGGGGACAGGCGAGCAGTACTTC.

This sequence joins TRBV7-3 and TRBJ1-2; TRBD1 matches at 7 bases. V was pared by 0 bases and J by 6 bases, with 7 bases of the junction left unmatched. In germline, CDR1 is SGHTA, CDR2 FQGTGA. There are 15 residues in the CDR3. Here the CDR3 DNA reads TGTGCCAGCAGCTTAACTCCGGGACAGATCCATGGCTACACCTTC. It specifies CASSLTPGQIHGYTF.